These 26 T cell receptor beta chains were all obtained from the same sample, sequenced in a study of human T cells and chemical hapten exposure. TCRdb recomputed calls from the RACE reads with MiXCR, one row per CDR3 protein. The profile covers 110,000 or so distinct CDR3 sequences, with under 40% appearing a single time and around 2.7% taken by the ten largest. Described time point: patch test 3, about 24 weeks after DPC sensitization. The treatment here: therapeutic diphenylcyclopropenone sensitization with weekly scalp DPC. Specimen: whole blood, collected in connection with sensitization to the hapten diphenylcyclopropenone (DPC). The receptors stem from a man aged 40-55 years with alopecia areata. Some clones in this sample may be carry-over from other donors' samples.

The chain is built from TRBV25-1 and TRBJ1-6; 10 nucleotides align to TRBD1. There are 15 residues in the CDR3. The V gene end was trimmed by 6 bases and the J gene end by 7 bases; junction bases not matched to a gene: 6. Germline CDR1 and CDR2: MGHDK and SYGVNS. The chain's CDR3 is CASREDRGQNSPLHF. In nucleotides, the CDR3 is TGTGCCAGCAGGGAAGACAGGGGGCAAAATTCACCCCTCCACTTT.

The table lists this clonotype with a few counts. The chain combines TRBV7-8 with TRBJ1-1, with a weak D call TRBD1 (6 bases). V dropped 2 bases and J dropped 1 base, with 8 bases sitting between them. The germline gives CDR1 SGHVS, CDR2 FQNEAQ. The CDR3 is made up of 14 amino acids. The CDR3 nucleotides read TGTGCCAGCAGCTTAAGCAGGGGGAACACTGAAGCTTTCTTT. Translated: CASSLSRGNTEAFF.

Turning to this clonotype: One end of the junction varies from germline; a read error may be responsible. V and J are TRBV3-1 and TRBJ2-7; tentatively, D is TRBD1 (6 bases). The CDR3 is made up of 12 amino acids. Germline V gives CDR1 LGHDT, CDR2 YNNKEL (reference sequence). As DNA, the CDR3 is TGTGCCAGCAGCCAAGGAAAGGTCCGGACAGCCTTC. This translates into CASSQGKVRTAF.

The chain joins TRBV6-6 to TRBJ2-7; 10 nucleotides agree with TRBD2. Germline CDR1 MNHNY, CDR2 SVGAGI (reference sequence). The CDR3 runs 12 residues. V was clipped by 5 bases and J by 9 bases; unmatched bases: 4. Here the CDR3 DNA reads TGTGCCAGCAGTCGAATAGCGGGAGGGCAGTACTTC. Its translation: CASSRIAGGQYF.

This clonotype was detected a few times. The chain links TRBV7-9 to TRBJ2-1; a possible D gene is TRBD2 (5 bases). The V gene lost 5 bases and the J gene lost 5 bases, with 16 bases spanning the gap. Germline CDR1 and CDR2: SEHNR and FQNEAQ (reference sequence). This CDR3 has 15 amino acids. The DNA for the CDR3 is TGTGCCAGCAGCAAGACTAACTCGGGCGACAATGAGCAGTTCTTC. Protein: CASSKTNSGDNEQFF. Complete variable domain (other parts from reference TRBV7-9 and TRBJ2-1): DTGVSQNPRHKITKRGQNVTFRCDPISEHNRLYWYRQTLGQGPEFLTYFQNEAQLEKSRLLSDRFSAERPKGSFSTLEIQRTEQGDSAMYLCASSKTNSGDNEQFFGPGTRLTVL.

The genes are TRBV27 and TRBJ2-1, with D unclear. The CDR3 spans 16 residues. V shed 2 bases and J shed 0 bases, with 11 bases lying between them. Per germline, CDR1 MNHEY and CDR2 SMNVEV (reference sequence). The CDR3 region is CASSLNGKRSYNEQFF. The CDR3 DNA follows: TGTGCCAGCAGTTTAAACGGAAAGCGCTCCTACAATGAGCAGTTCTTC.

The CDR3 region has the DNA TGTGCCAGCGGATTGGGGCCAGATACGCAGTATTTT. Protein product: CASGLGPDTQYF. This rearrangement joins TRBV2 to TRBJ2-3, with D perhaps matching TRBD1 (5 bases). The CDR3 is 12 residues long. The germline gives CDR1 SNHLY, CDR2 FYNNEI. V dropped 8 bases and J dropped 4 bases, with 10 bases sitting between them.

This chain joins TRBV13 and TRBJ2-3, with a weak D call TRBD1 (5 bases). CDR3 length: 14 amino acids. CDR1 is PRHDT, CDR2 FYEKMQ, per germline (reference sequence). V gave up 1 base and J gave up 4 bases, with 9 bases separating them. The CDR3 coding sequence is TGTGCCAGCAGCTTAGACAGGTCGGCAGATACGCAGTATTTT. Protein: CASSLDRSADTQYF.

This clonotype was found a few times. The J gene is TRBJ2-5, the V gene TRBV5-1; D gene uncertain. Trimming took off 0 bases at V and 2 bases at J, with 11 bases between the two ends. This CDR3 comprises 15 residues. The germline V gene has CDR1 SGHRS and CDR2 YFSETQ. For the CDR3, the DNA is TGCGCCAGCAGCTTGGGCTCAGGAGTACAAGAGACCCAGTACTTC. This sequence encodes CASSLGSGVQETQYF.

There are a few counts of this clonotype. J is TRBJ1-1 and V is TRBV25-1; D gene unclear. Germline-derived CDR1 and CDR2 are MGHDK and SYGVNS. This CDR3 is built from 11 residues. V lost 4 bases, J lost 7 bases, and 7 bases lay in between. The CDR3 reads CASSAGFEAFF. The CDR3 DNA sequence: TGTGCCAGCAGTGCGGGTTTTGAAGCTTTCTTT.

V usage is TRBV7-2 and J usage is TRBJ2-3, with 8 bases matching TRBD2. J lost 3 bases, V lost 7 bases, and 9 bases had no gene match. Germline lookup yields CDR1 SGHTA and CDR2 FQGNSA. The CDR3 is 15 amino acids. The CDR3 is CASNRGSGGTDTQYF. CDR3 nucleotide sequence: TGTGCCAGCAACAGAGGGTCGGGAGGGACAGATACGCAGTATTTT. The variable domain in full, completed from reference TRBV7-2 and TRBJ2-3, reads GAGVSQSPSNKVTEKGKDVELRCDPISGHTALYWYRQSLGQGLEFLIYFQGNSAPDKSGLPSDRFSAERTGGSVSTLTIQRTQQEDSAVYLCASNRGSGGTDTQYFGPGTRLTVL.

The chain employs TRBV10-3 and TRBJ2-3, with D tentatively TRBD1 (5 bases). The germline V and J ends were trimmed by 2 bases and 3 bases, with 15 bases remaining between them. This CDR3 has 16 amino acids. Germline V lookup: CDR1 ENHRY, CDR2 SYGVKD. The CDR3 protein is CAISESKQGKTDTQYF. As DNA, the CDR3 is TGTGCCATCAGTGAGAGTAAGCAGGGAAAAACAGATACGCAGTATTTT.

This clonotype has a handful of counts. This chain uses TRBV7-2 with TRBJ2-7, with D maybe TRBD1 (5 bases). Looked up from germline, CDR1 is SGHTA and CDR2 is FQGNSA. This CDR3 has 13 residues. V was shortened by 2 bases and J by 5 bases, with 10 bases between the two germline ends. CDR3 sequence (DNA): TGTGCCAGCAGCTTAAAGGGGTATCACGAGCAGTACTTC. Residues: CASSLKGYHEQYF.

V is TRBV5-1 and J is TRBJ2-2; maybe TRBD2 (6 bases). The CDR3 runs 15 residues. V was clipped by 1 base and J by 5 bases, with 12 bases between them. Germline V gene lookup returns CDR1 SGHRS and CDR2 YFSETQ. The DNA for the CDR3 is TGCGCCAGCAGCTTGAGCTCTGCGGGGACCGGGGAGCTGTTTTTT. This translates into CASSLSSAGTGELFF.

The chain carries TRBV27 and TRBJ2-7; D possibly corresponds to TRBD2 (6 bases). Germline CDR1 is MNHEY and CDR2 is SMNVEV (reference sequence). V lost 0 bases to trimming and J lost 2 bases, with 11 bases between them. The CDR3 runs 15 residues. The CDR3 here is CASSLSGLHPYEQYV. The CDR3 DNA sequence: TGTGCCAGCAGTTTATCGGGACTTCACCCCTACGAGCAGTACGTC.

The sample holds a few counts of this clonotype. V usage is TRBV7-9 and J usage is TRBJ2-3; TRBD2 is a possible D gene (6 bases). Trimming removed 2 bases at V and 3 bases at J, with 12 bases between. The CDR3 loop spans 15 amino acids. Germline assignment: CDR1 SEHNR and CDR2 FQNEAQ (reference sequence). The CDR3 here is CASSLTGLETDTQYF. Here the CDR3 DNA reads TGTGCCAGCAGCTTAACGGGACTGGAGACAGATACGCAGTATTTT.

The chain recombines TRBV28 with TRBJ2-7; TRBD1 is a possible D gene (5 bases). There are 15 residues in the CDR3. V was pared by 6 bases and J by 2 bases, with 17 bases between. Germline V CDR1 and CDR2: MDHEN, SYDVKM. This CDR3 is CASSVGLIVPYEQYV. For the CDR3, the DNA is TGTGCCAGCAGCGTGGGGCTGATTGTGCCCTACGAGCAGTACGTC.

Only a few counts were recorded for this clonotype. The V and J genes are TRBV7-2 and TRBJ2-1, with D hard to call. CDR1 and CDR2 (germline): SGHTA, FQGNSA. The V gene lost 5 bases and the J gene lost 4 bases, with 15 bases spanning the gap. The CDR3 length is 15 residues. For the CDR3, the DNA is TGTGCCAGCAGCCAAAATTGGGCGGTGTACAATGAGCAGTTCTTC. This codes for CASSQNWAVYNEQFF.

CDR3 nucleotides: TGTGCCAGCAGTACTTTAGCGGGAGTTAAACATGAGCAGTTCTTC. Translating it yields CASSTLAGVKHEQFF. V and J are TRBV12-3 or TRBV12-4 and TRBJ2-1; 9 bases are shared with TRBD2. The CDR3 sequence is 15 residues long. V shed 5 bases and J 8 bases; nucleotides not matched to a gene: 10.

The chain couples TRBV14 to TRBJ2-7, with TRBD2 matching 7 bases. Per the germline V gene, CDR1 is SGHDN and CDR2 is FVKESK. The CDR3 extends over 13 amino acids. Losses at the gene ends were 5 bases for V and 7 bases for J; bases not matched to a gene: 8. The CDR3 DNA sequence: TGTGCCAGCAGCAGGGAGGGGAGGCTGGAGCAGTACTTC. Its translation is CASSREGRLEQYF.

This chain joins TRBV20-1 and TRBJ2-7, with 9 nucleotides matching TRBD1. With 2 bases clipped from V and 6 bases from J, the junction kept 8 bases outside the gene matches. The CDR3 extends over 14 amino acids. Germline loops: CDR1 DFQATT, CDR2 SNEGSKA (reference sequence). This CDR3 is CSARISTGGGEQYV. As DNA, the CDR3 is TGCAGTGCTAGAATATCGACAGGGGGAGGCGAGCAGTACGTC.

This CDR3 is CASSTRLAGGRTDTQYF. The CDR3 nucleotides are TGTGCCAGCAGCACAAGGTTAGCGGGAGGGAGAACAGATACGCAGTATTTT. The chain uses TRBV7-2 and TRBJ2-3; 11 bases align to TRBD2. Germline CDR1 is SGHTA and CDR2 is FQGNSA. The V gene end was trimmed by 5 bases and the J gene end by 3 bases; junction bases not matched to a gene: 10. The CDR3 covers 17 residues.

This sequence joins TRBV29-1 and TRBJ2-2, with TRBD2 matching 16 bases. The V gene's germline CDR1 is SQVTM and CDR2 ANQGSEA. Trimming removed 3 bases from V and 7 bases from J; junction bases left unmatched: 5. This CDR3 comprises 16 residues. The CDR3 DNA is TGCAGCGTTGATCGCGGGACTAGCGGGAGGGGCGGGGAGCTGTTTTTT. Residues: CSVDRGTSGRGGELFF.

V usage is TRBV12-3 or TRBV12-4 and J usage is TRBJ1-1, with 7 nucleotides matching TRBD1. The CDR3 sequence is 16 residues long. J gave up 1 base and V 5 bases, and 10 bases lay outside the gene matches. CDR3 DNA sequence: TGTGCCAGCAGTGCCGGGGGACAGCGGAAGAACACTGAAGCTTTCTTT. It specifies CASSAGGQRKNTEAFF.

This sequence joins TRBV7-2 and TRBJ1-2; no definite D call. Germline V gives CDR1 SGHTA, CDR2 FQGNSA. Trimming pared 2 bases from V and 2 bases from J, leaving 15 bases between. The CDR3 sequence is 16 residues long. The CDR3 DNA is TGTGCCAGCAGCTTATCACTGACAACTCAAAACTATGGCTACACCTTC. Translated, it gives CASSLSLTTQNYGYTF.

The chain carries TRBV12-3 or TRBV12-4 and TRBJ2-1; D is unresolved. V was shortened by 7 bases and J by 10 bases, with 14 bases between the two germline ends. CDR3 length: 12 residues. The CDR3 nucleotides read TGTGCCAGCACTGAACTCCCCAACGAGCAGTTCTTC. This encodes CASTELPNEQFF.